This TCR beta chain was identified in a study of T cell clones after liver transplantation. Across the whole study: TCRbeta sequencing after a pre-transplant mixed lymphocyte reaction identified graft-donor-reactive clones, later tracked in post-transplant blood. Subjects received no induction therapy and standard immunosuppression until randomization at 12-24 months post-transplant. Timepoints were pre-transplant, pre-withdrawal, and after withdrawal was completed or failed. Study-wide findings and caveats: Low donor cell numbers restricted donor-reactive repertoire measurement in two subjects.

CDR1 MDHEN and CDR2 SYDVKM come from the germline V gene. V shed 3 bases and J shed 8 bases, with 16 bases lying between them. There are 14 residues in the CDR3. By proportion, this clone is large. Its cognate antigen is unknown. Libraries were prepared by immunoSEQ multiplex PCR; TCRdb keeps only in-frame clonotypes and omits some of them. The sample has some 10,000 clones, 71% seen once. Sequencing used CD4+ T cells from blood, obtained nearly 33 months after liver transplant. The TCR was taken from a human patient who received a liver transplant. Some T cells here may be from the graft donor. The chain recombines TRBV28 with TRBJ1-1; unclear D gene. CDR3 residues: CASSFGQFNMEAFF. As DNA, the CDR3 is TGTGCCAGCAGTTTCGGCCAGTTTAATATGGAAGCTTTCTTT.